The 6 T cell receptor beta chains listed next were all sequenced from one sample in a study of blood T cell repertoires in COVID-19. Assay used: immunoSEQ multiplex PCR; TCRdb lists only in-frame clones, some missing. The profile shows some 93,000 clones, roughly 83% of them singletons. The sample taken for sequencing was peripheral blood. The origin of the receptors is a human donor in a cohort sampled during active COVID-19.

CDR3: CASSRREANEQFF. In DNA, the CDR3 is TGCGCCAGCAGCCGCCGCGAGGCCAATGAGCAGTTCTTC. This rearrangement joins TRBV5-1 to TRBJ2-1; no firm D call. Germline V gives CDR1 SGHRS, CDR2 YFSETQ. This CDR3 has 13 amino acids. The V end lost 4 bases, the J end lost 6 bases, and 11 bases lay between the germline ends.

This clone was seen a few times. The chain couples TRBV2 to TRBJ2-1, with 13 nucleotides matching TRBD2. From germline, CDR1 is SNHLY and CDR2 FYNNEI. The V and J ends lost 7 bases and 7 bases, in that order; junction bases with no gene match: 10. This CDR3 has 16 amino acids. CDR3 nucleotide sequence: TGTGCCAGCACCAGGACTAGCGGGAGTTGGTCAAATGAGCAGTTCTTC. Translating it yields CASTRTSGSWSNEQFF.

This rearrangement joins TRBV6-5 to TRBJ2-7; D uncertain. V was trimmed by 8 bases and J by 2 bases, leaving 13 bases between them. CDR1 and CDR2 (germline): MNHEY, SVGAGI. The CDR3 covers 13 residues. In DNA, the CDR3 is TGTGCCAGCGGGCAGGTTACGACCTACGAGCAGTACTTC. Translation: CASGQVTTYEQYF.

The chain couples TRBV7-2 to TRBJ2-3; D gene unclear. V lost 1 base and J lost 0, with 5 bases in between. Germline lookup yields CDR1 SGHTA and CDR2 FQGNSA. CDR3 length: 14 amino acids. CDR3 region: CASSLDWSTDTQYF. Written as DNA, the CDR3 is TGTGCCAGCAGCTTAGACTGGAGCACAGATACGCAGTATTTT.

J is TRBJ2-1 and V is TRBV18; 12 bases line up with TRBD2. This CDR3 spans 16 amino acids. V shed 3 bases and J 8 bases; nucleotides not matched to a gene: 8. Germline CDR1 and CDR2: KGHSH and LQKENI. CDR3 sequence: CASSPSRTSGIYEQFF. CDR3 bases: TGTGCCAGCTCACCCTCGCGGACTAGCGGGATTTATGAGCAGTTCTTC.

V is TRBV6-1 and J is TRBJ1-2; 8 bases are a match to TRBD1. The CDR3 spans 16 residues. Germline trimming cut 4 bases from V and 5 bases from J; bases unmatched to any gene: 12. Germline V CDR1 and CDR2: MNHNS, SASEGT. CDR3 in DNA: TGTGCCAGCAGTGGAAGAGACAGGGGCCGGTGGTATGGCTACACCTTC. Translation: CASSGRDRGRWYGYTF.